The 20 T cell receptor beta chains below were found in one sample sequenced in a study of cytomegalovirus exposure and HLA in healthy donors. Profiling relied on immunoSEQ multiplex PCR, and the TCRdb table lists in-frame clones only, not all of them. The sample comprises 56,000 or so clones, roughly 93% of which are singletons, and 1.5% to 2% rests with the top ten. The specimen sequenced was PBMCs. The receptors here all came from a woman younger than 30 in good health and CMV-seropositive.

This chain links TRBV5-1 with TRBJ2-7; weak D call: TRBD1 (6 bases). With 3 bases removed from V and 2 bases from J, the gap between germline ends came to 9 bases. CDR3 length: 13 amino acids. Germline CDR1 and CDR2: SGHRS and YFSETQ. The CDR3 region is CASSSDSPYEQYF. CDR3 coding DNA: TGCGCCAGCAGCTCGGACAGCCCCTACGAGCAGTACTTC.

CDR3 in amino acids: CASSQQGFNQPQHF. The CDR3 nucleotides read TGTGCCAGCAGCCAACAGGGTTTTAATCAGCCCCAGCATTTT. The V gene is TRBV14, the J gene TRBJ1-5, with a tentative D call TRBD1 (5 bases). This CDR3 contains 14 residues. V was pared by 2 bases and J by 4 bases, with 9 bases between. Per germline, CDR1 SGHDN and CDR2 FVKESK.

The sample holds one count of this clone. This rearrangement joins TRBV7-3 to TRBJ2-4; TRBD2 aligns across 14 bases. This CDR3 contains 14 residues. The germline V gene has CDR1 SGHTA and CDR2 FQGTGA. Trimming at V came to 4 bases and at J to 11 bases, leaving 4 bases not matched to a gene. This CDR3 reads CASSSGTSGSFQYF. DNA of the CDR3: TGTGCCAGCAGCTCGGGGACTAGCGGGAGTTTTCAGTACTTC.

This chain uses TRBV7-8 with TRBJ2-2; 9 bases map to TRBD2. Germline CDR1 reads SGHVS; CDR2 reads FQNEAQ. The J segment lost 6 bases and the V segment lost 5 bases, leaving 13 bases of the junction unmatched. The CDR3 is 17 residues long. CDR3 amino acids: CASSHLNGGGGAGELFF. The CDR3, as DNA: TGTGCCAGCAGCCACCTTAACGGGGGCGGGGGGGCCGGGGAGCTGTTTTTT.

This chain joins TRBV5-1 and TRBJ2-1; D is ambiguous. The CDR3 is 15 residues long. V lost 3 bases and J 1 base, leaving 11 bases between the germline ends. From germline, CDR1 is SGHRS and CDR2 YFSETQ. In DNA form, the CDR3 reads TGCGCCAGCAGCTCCTCGGTGGTTTCCTACAATGAGCAGTTCTTC. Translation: CASSSSVVSYNEQFF. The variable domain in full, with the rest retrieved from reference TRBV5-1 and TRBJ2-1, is KAGVTQTPRYLIKTRGQQVTLSCSPISGHRSVSWYQQTPGQGLQFLFEYFSETQRNKGNFPGRFSGRQFSNSRSEMNVSTLELGDSALYLCASSSSVVSYNEQFFGPGTRLTVL.

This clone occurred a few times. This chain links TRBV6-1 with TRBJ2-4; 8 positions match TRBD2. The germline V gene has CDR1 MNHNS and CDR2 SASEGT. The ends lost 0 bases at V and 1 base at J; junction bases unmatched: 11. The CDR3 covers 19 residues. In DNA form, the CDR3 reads TGTGCCAGCAGTGAAGCGATTCTTTCGACTAGCGTGGCCAAAAACATTCAGTACTTC. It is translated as CASSEAILSTSVAKNIQYF.

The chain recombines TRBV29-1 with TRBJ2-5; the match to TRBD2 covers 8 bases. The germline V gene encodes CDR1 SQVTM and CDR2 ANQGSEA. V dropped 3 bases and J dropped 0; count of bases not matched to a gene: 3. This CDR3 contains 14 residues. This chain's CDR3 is CSVDTGLDQETQYF. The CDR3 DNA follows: TGCAGCGTTGATACGGGACTAGACCAAGAGACCCAGTACTTC.

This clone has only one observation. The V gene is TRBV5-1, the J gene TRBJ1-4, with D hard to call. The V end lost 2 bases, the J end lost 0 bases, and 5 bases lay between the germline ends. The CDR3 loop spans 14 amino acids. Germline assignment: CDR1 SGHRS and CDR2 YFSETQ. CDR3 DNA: TGCGCCAGCAGCTTACTTGCAACTAATGAAAAACTGTTTTTT. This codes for CASSLLATNEKLFF.

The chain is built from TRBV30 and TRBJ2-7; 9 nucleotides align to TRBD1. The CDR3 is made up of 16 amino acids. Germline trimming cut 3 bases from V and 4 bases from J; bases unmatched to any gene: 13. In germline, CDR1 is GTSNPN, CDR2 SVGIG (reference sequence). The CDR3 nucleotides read TGTGCCTGGAGGGCACAAATAGGGACAGGGTGGTACGAGCAGTACTTC. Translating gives CAWRAQIGTGWYEQYF.

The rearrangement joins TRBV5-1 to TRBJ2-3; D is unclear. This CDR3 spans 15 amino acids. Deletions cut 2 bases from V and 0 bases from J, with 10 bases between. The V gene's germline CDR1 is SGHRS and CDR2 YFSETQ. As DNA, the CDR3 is TGCGCCAGCAGCTTCTTTCCCTCTAGCACAGATACGCAGTATTTT. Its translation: CASSFFPSSTDTQYF.

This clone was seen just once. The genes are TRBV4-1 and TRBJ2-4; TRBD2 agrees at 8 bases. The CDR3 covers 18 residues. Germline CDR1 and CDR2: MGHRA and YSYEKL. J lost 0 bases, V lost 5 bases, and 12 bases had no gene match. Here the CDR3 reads CASSATSSGGLAKNIQYF. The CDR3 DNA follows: TGCGCCAGCAGCGCTACGTCGTCGGGGGGGTTAGCCAAAAACATTCAGTACTTC.

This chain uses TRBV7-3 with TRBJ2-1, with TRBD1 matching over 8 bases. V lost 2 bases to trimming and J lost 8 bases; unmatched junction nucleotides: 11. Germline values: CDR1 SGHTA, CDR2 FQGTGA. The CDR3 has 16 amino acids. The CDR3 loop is CASSLLSGQEVYEQFF. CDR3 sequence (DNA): TGTGCCAGCAGCTTATTGTCGGGACAGGAAGTCTATGAGCAGTTCTTC.

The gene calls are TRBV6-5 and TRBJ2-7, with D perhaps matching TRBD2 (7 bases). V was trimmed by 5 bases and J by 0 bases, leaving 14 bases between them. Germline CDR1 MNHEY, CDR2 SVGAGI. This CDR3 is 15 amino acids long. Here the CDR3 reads CASSPAGAHSYEQYF. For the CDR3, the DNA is TGTGCCAGCAGTCCCGCGGGGGCCCACTCCTACGAGCAGTACTTC.

The CDR3 loop reads CASSQDRRGGTYEQYF. CDR3 DNA: TGCGCCAGCAGCCAAGATCGTCGGGGGGGAACCTACGAGCAGTACTTC. The chain recombines TRBV4-3 with TRBJ2-7, with 8 positions matching TRBD2. V lost 0 bases to trimming and J lost 2 bases; unmatched junction nucleotides: 6. The CDR3 contains 16 residues. The V gene's germline CDR1 is LGHNA and CDR2 YSLEER.

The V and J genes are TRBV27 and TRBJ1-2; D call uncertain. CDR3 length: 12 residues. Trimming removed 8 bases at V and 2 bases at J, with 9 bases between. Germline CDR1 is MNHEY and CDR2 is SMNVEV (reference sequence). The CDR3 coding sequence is TGTGCCAGCCGGGAAGCAAACTATGGCTACACCTTC. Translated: CASREANYGYTF.

CDR3 loop: CASSAVNNYEQYF. Here the CDR3 DNA reads TGTGCCAGCTCGGCGGTCAACAACTACGAGCAGTACTTC. The chain joins TRBV11-2 to TRBJ2-7; no clear D. Trimming left V 8 bases short and J 3 bases short, with 14 bases between. Germline V gives CDR1 SGHAT, CDR2 FQNNGV. This CDR3 region has 13 residues.

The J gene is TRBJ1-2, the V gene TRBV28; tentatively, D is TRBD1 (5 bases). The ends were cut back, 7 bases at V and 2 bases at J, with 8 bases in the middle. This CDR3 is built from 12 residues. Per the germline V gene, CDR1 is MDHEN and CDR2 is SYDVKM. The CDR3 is CASKTANYGYTF. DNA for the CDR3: TGTGCCAGCAAGACAGCGAACTATGGCTACACCTTC.

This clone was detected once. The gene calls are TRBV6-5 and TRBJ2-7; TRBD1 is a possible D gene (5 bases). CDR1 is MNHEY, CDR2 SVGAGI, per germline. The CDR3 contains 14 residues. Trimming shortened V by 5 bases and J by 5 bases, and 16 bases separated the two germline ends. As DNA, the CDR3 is TGTGCCAGCAGTCGATCAACAGGATACCACGAGCAGTACTTC. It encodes CASSRSTGYHEQYF.

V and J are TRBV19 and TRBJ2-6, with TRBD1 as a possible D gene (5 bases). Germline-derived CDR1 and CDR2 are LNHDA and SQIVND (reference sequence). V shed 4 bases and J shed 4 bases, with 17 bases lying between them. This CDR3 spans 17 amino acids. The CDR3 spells CASSTTGQMAGANVLTF. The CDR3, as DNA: TGTGCCAGTAGTACTACAGGCCAAATGGCGGGGGCCAACGTCCTGACTTTC.

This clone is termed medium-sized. The DNA for the CDR3 is TGCGCCAGCAGCCAAGATCGGTTCACCACAGGGGCGGATGGCTACACCTTC. Its protein product is CASSQDRFTTGADGYTF. The gene calls are TRBV4-1 and TRBJ1-2, with 7 nucleotides matching TRBD1. From germline, CDR1 is MGHRA and CDR2 YSYEKL. J was trimmed by 6 bases and V by 0 bases; bases with no gene match: 13. The CDR3 is made up of 17 amino acids.